The TCR beta chain under discussion was sequenced for a study of blood T cell repertoires in COVID-19. Original analysis: How many nucleated cells were present was estimated from reference gene primer amplification. Here immunoSEQ multiplex PCR was the method, and the copy in TCRdb shows in-frame clones only, minus some. From that table come the V and J calls and clone size; the DNA was used to work out D and trimming. The sample yields 80,000 or so clones, more than 70% seen once. The trim removed 1 base at V and 4 bases at J, leaving 10 bases unmatched. CDR1 and CDR2 from the germline V gene are MGHRA and YSYEKL. There are 17 residues in the CDR3.

The TCR originated in a man aged 50 to 60 with acute or convalescent COVID-19. Sequencing was done on a sample of peripheral blood. The chain couples TRBV4-1 to TRBJ1-5, with 7 nucleotides matching TRBD1. The CDR3 spells CASSQVRDRGGNQPQHF. The DNA of the CDR3 is TGCGCCAGCAGCCAAGTCAGGGACAGAGGTGGAAATCAGCCCCAGCATTTT.